This T cell receptor beta chain was captured in a study of shared clonotypes between healthy human individuals. General study points: Limited genetic and exposure-history diversity came from having few donors. Tissue TCR repertoires likely differ from these blood-only repertoires. Rarefaction revealed incomplete sorted-subset sequencing despite large depth.

Sequencing used immunoSEQ multiplex PCR; TCRdb keeps in-frame clones, though not all of them. In the table there are 1.5 million to 1.9 million clones, 95% to 99% of which are singletons. V lost 6 bases and J lost 4, with 15 bases in between. The germline CDR1 and CDR2 sequences are KGHSH and LQKENI. The CDR3 runs 14 residues. With respect to this clone: Its specificity is unknown.

This receptor was taken from a man aged 25-40 years in good health. Sequencing was done on a sample of naive CD4+ T cells sorted from blood. Subset here: CD45RA+ positively selected. The chain joins TRBV18 to TRBJ1-2; D unclear. CDR3 bases: TGTGCCAGCTCTCCAGAATCTAGAGTCTATGGCTACACCTTC. It codes for CASSPESRVYGYTF.